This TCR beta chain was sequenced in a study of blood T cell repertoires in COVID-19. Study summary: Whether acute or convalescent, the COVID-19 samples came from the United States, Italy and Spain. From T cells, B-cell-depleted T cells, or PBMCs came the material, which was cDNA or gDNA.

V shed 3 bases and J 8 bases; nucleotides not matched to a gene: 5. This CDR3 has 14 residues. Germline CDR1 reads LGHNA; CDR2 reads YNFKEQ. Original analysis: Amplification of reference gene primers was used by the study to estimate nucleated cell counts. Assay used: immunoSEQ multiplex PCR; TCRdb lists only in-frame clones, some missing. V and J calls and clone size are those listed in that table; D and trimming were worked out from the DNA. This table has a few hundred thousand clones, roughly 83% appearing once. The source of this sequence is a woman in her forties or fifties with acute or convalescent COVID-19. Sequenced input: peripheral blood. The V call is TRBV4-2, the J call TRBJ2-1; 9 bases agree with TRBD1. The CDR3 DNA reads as TGTGCCAGCAGCCATTCGGACAGGGGCTATGAGCAGTTCTTC. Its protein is CASSHSDRGYEQFF.